The 24 T cell receptor beta chains below come from one sample, sequenced in a study of T cells after yellow fever vaccination. TCRdb redid the calling of the 5' RACE reads with MiXCR, one entry per CDR3 protein. The sample carries hundreds of thousands of distinct CDR3 sequences, 9% to 15% recorded once. The specimen was PBMCs, collected on the day of the yellow fever booster vaccination. Every receptor here comes from a man under 40 who received the YFV17D yellow fever vaccine.

This clonotype was counted a few times. The chain has TRBV6-1 and TRBJ1-4; 12 positions agree with TRBD1. Looked up from germline, CDR1 is MNHNS and CDR2 is SASEGT. The CDR3 covers 18 residues. With V trimmed by 5 bases and J by 0 bases, 7 bases remained unmatched. The CDR3 nucleotides are TGTGCCAGCAGTCCCGGGACAGGGGGCAGCTCAACTAATGAAAAACTGTTTTTT. Protein: CASSPGTGGSSTNEKLFF.

There are many counts of this clonotype. V gene TRBV10-3 combines with J gene TRBJ2-7; 7 nucleotides match TRBD2. Trimming at V came to 8 bases and at J to 2 bases, leaving 12 bases not matched to a gene. This CDR3 contains 15 residues. CDR1 is ENHRY, CDR2 SYGVKD, per germline. As DNA, the CDR3 is TGTGCCATCGGAAACTCCCAGCGGGAACCCTACGAGCAGTACTTC. Residues: CAIGNSQREPYEQYF.

This clonotype showed up just a few times. The genes are TRBV29-1 and TRBJ2-3, with D hard to call. Germline lookup yields CDR1 SQVTM and CDR2 ANQGSEA. The ends were cut back, 4 bases at V and 1 base at J, with 21 bases in the middle. The CDR3 runs 17 residues. The CDR3 here is CSVGRAMKGGGTDTQYF. As DNA, the CDR3 is TGCAGCGTTGGCCGGGCCATGAAAGGTGGAGGCACAGATACGCAGTATTTT.

V usage is TRBV7-9 and J usage is TRBJ2-7; D not certain. Germline assignment: CDR1 SEHNR and CDR2 FQNEAQ (reference sequence). This CDR3 is 13 amino acids long. V dropped 4 bases and J dropped 6 bases, with 13 bases sitting between them. Written as DNA, the CDR3 is TGTGCCAGCAGCTCCCTTTCGCCCTCCGAGCAGTACTTC. It yields the protein CASSSLSPSEQYF. Full variable domain (rest looked up from reference TRBV7-9 and TRBJ2-7): DTGVSQNPRHKITKRGQNVTFRCDPISEHNRLYWYRQTLGQGPEFLTYFQNEAQLEKSRLLSDRFSAERPKGSFSTLEIQRTEQGDSAMYLCASSSLSPSEQYFGPGTRLTVT.

This clonotype was counted a few times. The gene calls are TRBV7-2 and TRBJ2-7; D call uncertain. The CDR3 runs 15 residues. V gave up 3 bases and J gave up 3 bases, with 15 bases separating them. CDR1 SGHTA and CDR2 FQGNSA come from the germline V gene. CDR3 residues: CASSFPRPRGYEQYF. CDR3 nucleotides: TGTGCCAGCAGCTTCCCCCGACCGCGCGGCTACGAGCAGTACTTC. The whole variable domain, remainder taken from reference TRBV7-2 and TRBJ2-7, is GAGVSQSPSNKVTEKGKDVELRCDPISGHTALYWYRQSLGQGLEFLIYFQGNSAPDKSGLPSDRFSAERTGGSVSTLTIQRTQQEDSAVYLCASSFPRPRGYEQYFGPGTRLTVT.

The CDR3, as DNA: TGCGCCAGCAGCCAAGATCGGGGGATCGGGGAGCTGTTTTTT. Amino acid sequence: CASSQDRGIGELFF. This chain uses TRBV4-3 with TRBJ2-2; tentative D call: TRBD2 (6 bases). Germline lookup yields CDR1 LGHNA and CDR2 YSLEER. CDR3 length equals 14 residues. Trimming cost V 0 bases and J 7 bases, with 9 bases left between them.

This clonotype was detected many times. The rearrangement uses TRBV7-9 and TRBJ1-1; no firm D call. CDR3 size: 14 residues. V shed 3 bases and J shed 3 bases, with 11 bases lying between them. CDR1 SEHNR and CDR2 FQNEAQ come from the germline V gene (reference sequence). The CDR3 here is CASSFEGRDTEAFF. Here the CDR3 DNA reads TGTGCCAGCAGCTTTGAGGGCCGGGACACTGAAGCTTTCTTT.

This rearrangement joins TRBV6-5 to TRBJ2-1; no clear D. The germline V gene encodes CDR1 MNHEY and CDR2 SVGAGI. The germline V and J ends were trimmed by 0 bases and 9 bases, with 9 bases remaining between them. The CDR3 contains 13 residues. CDR3 sequence (DNA): TGTGCCAGCAGTTACTCGTCAACACGTGAGCAGTTCTTC. This encodes CASSYSSTREQFF.

This clonotype was found a few times. The chain combines TRBV9 with TRBJ2-1, with 13 bases lining up with TRBD2. The germline CDR1 and CDR2 sequences are SGDLS and YYNGEE. The CDR3 is made up of 15 amino acids. The junction had 6 bases not matched to a gene; V was cut back by 4 bases and J by 8 bases. The CDR3 coding sequence is TGTGCCAGCAGCTTCGGACTAGCGGGAGAGGATGAGCAGTTCTTC. Translation gives CASSFGLAGEDEQFF.

V gene TRBV18 combines with J gene TRBJ2-3; the D is unclear. The germline V gene has CDR1 KGHSH and CDR2 LQKENI. The germline V and J ends were trimmed by 4 bases and 6 bases, with 14 bases remaining between them. The CDR3 runs 14 residues. The CDR3 reads CASSLGGVRDTQYF. The DNA for the CDR3 is TGTGCCAGCTCACTCGGTGGAGTGCGGGATACGCAGTATTTT.

This clonotype showed up many times. This sequence joins TRBV15 and TRBJ2-7, with D unclear. V was trimmed by 0 bases and J by 7 bases, leaving 10 bases between them. The CDR3 length is 13 residues. Germline V gives CDR1 LNHNV, CDR2 YYDKDF (reference sequence). CDR3 region: CATSRDETREQYF. DNA for the CDR3: TGTGCCACCAGCAGAGATGAGACGAGGGAGCAGTACTTC.

The table lists this clonotype with many counts. The chain is built from TRBV30 and TRBJ1-4, with D possibly TRBD1 on 6 matching bases. The CDR3 consists of 14 residues. V lost 0 bases and J lost 7, with 12 bases in between. The germline gives CDR1 GTSNPN, CDR2 SVGIG (reference sequence). The DNA for the CDR3 is TGTGCCTGGAGTGTCGGGGGGCTGGGTGAAAAACTGTTTTTT. The encoded protein is CAWSVGGLGEKLFF.

The chain has TRBV21-1 and TRBJ2-5; the listed D gene, TRBD1, was not tested against the DNA. TRBV21-1 is annotated as a pseudogene. The CDR3 has 14 amino acids. The CDR3 reads CASSARGGQETQYF. The CDR3, as DNA: TGTGCCAGCAGCGCTAGGGGGGGCCAAGAGACCCAGTACTTC.

This clonotype came up a few times. The chain recombines TRBV6-1 with TRBJ2-7; TRBD1 agrees at 10 bases. The CDR3 is 15 amino acids. V gave up 6 bases and J gave up 4 bases; unmatched junction bases: 9. Germline V lookup: CDR1 MNHNS, CDR2 SASEGT. Written as DNA, the CDR3 is TGTGCCAGCAGACGCCGGGACAGGGGACCTTACGAGCAGTACTTC. It yields the protein CASRRRDRGPYEQYF.

The J gene is TRBJ2-1, the V gene TRBV5-6, with D uncertain. V shed 0 bases and J shed 4 bases, with 17 bases lying between them. Germline V lookup: CDR1 SGHDT, CDR2 YYEEEE. This CDR3 contains 17 residues. Written as DNA, the CDR3 is TGTGCCAGCAGCTTGGGGGCTCACCGAGGTCTGTACAATGAGCAGTTCTTC. Its translation: CASSLGAHRGLYNEQFF.

This clonotype came up many times. The chain carries TRBV5-5 and TRBJ2-7, with 12 positions matching TRBD2. The CDR3 is 15 residues long. J was trimmed by 1 base and V by 2 bases; bases with no gene match: 1. Germline assignment: CDR1 SGHKS and CDR2 YYEKEE (reference sequence). CDR3 sequence: CASSFGLAGSYEQYF. The DNA of the CDR3 is TGTGCCAGCAGCTTTGGACTAGCGGGATCCTACGAGCAGTACTTC.

This clonotype came up a few times. The chain has TRBV4-2 and TRBJ1-5; TRBD1 is a possible D gene (6 bases). V was trimmed by 0 bases and J by 5 bases, leaving 11 bases between them. Per the germline V gene, CDR1 is LGHNA and CDR2 is YNFKEQ. This CDR3 has 15 residues. CDR3 nucleotide sequence: TGTGCCAGCAGCCAAGATCGGAGGGGGGATCAGCCCCAGCATTTT. Its protein product is CASSQDRRGDQPQHF.

This clonotype was observed a few times. This chain connects TRBV20-1 to TRBJ1-2, with D maybe TRBD1 (5 bases). CDR3 length: 14 amino acids. V gave up 3 bases and J gave up 1 base, with 12 bases separating them. Per the germline V gene, CDR1 is DFQATT and CDR2 is SNEGSKA (reference sequence). CDR3 region: CSASGGDVNYGYTF. CDR3 DNA sequence: TGCAGTGCTAGTGGGGGGGACGTTAACTATGGCTACACCTTC.

This clonotype was observed a few times. V and J are TRBV6-2 or TRBV6-3 and TRBJ2-5; D is possibly TRBD1 (6 bases). CDR1 MNHEY and CDR2 SVGEGT come from the germline V gene. The CDR3 is made up of 15 amino acids. Trimming shortened V by 0 bases and J by 5 bases, and 13 bases separated the two germline ends. CDR3 region: CASSYSTAGVETQYF. The CDR3 DNA reads as TGTGCCAGCAGTTACTCGACGGCAGGGGTTGAGACCCAGTACTTC.

This clonotype was seen a few times. CDR3 DNA sequence: TGTGCCAGCAGCTCACTAGCGGGAGTCTCCTACGAGCAGTACTTC. Its protein product is CASSSLAGVSYEQYF. The chain couples TRBV7-2 to TRBJ2-7, with TRBD2 identical over 11 bases. The CDR3 totals 15 residues. Germline loops: CDR1 SGHTA, CDR2 FQGNSA. V trimming: 4 bases; J trimming: 0 bases; junction bases outside the gene matches: 2.

The chain couples TRBV20-1 to TRBJ2-1; 10 nucleotides match TRBD2. The V segment lost 5 bases and the J segment 9 bases; nucleotides outside the gene matches: 10. The CDR3 contains 14 residues. Germline V gene data show CDR1 as DFQATT and CDR2 as SNEGSKA (reference sequence). The CDR3 region is CSAQKREGRFEQFF. The DNA of the CDR3 is TGCAGTGCTCAAAAGCGGGAGGGCCGGTTTGAGCAGTTCTTC.

V gene TRBV28 combines with J gene TRBJ2-7, with D maybe TRBD1 (6 bases). Germline V CDR1 and CDR2: MDHEN, SYDVKM. The CDR3 consists of 15 residues. Trimming pared 4 bases from V and 5 bases from J, leaving 18 bases between. CDR3 sequence (DNA): TGTGCCAGCAGTTCAGGGGCGACAGGTATCCACGAGCAGTACTTC. This codes for CASSSGATGIHEQYF. Looking up the rest from reference TRBV28 and TRBJ2-7 gives the full variable domain: DVKVTQSSRYLVKRTGEKVFLECVQDMDHENMFWYRQDPGLGLRLIYFSYDVKMKEKGDIPEGYSVSREKKERFSLILESASTNQTSMYLCASSSGATGIHEQYFGPGTRLTVT.

This clonotype was observed a handful of times. The rearrangement uses TRBV7-2 and TRBJ1-2; D is perhaps TRBD1 (6 bases). Trimming stripped 4 bases from V and 8 bases from J, with 17 bases between. The germline V gene has CDR1 SGHTA and CDR2 FQGNSA. The CDR3 sequence is 14 residues long. The DNA of the CDR3 is TGTGCCAGCAGCTCGAAGCAACAGGGAAGCGGCTACACCTTC. Encoded protein: CASSSKQQGSGYTF.

The sample holds many counts of this clonotype. J is TRBJ2-7 and V is TRBV6-5; a weak D match, TRBD2 (6 bases). Trimming took 7 bases from V and 0 from J, leaving 16 bases between them. The CDR3 spans 15 residues. Germline CDR1 MNHEY, CDR2 SVGAGI. This CDR3 reads CASTPSGGDSYEQYF. The CDR3 DNA sequence: TGTGCCAGCACCCCCTCCGGCGGGGACTCCTACGAGCAGTACTTC.